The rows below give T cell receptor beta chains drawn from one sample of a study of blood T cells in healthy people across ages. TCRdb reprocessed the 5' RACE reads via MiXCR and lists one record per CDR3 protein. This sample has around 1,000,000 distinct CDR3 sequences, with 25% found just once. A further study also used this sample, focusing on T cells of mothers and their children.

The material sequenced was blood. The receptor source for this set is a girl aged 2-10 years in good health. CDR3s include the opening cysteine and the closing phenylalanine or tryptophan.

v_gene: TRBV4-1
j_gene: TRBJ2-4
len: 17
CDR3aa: CASGWNTRGGEKNTQYF

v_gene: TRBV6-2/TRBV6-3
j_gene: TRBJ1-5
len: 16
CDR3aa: CASRAFGQGKDQPQHF

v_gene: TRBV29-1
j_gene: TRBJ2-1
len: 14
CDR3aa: CSVDTSGANNDQFF

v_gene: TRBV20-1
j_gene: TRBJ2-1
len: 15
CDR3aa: CSARDSGTSVNEQFF

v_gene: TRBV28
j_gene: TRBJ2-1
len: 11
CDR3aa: CASRRANEQFF

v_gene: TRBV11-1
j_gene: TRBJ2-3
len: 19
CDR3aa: CASRPGPDRETMRSDTQYF

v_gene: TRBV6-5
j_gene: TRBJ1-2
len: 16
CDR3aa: CASSYVEGVGGYGYTF

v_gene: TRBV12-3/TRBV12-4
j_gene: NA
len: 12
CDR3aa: CASSFLRYEQFF

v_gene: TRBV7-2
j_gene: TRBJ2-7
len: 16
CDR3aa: CAGSPPASGSGAEQYF

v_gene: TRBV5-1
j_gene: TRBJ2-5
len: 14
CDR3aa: CASSWLQVEETQYF

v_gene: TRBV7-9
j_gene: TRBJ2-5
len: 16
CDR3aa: CASSEPRLDPKETQYF

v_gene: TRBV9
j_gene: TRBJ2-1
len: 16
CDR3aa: CASSVVGTGSYNEQFF